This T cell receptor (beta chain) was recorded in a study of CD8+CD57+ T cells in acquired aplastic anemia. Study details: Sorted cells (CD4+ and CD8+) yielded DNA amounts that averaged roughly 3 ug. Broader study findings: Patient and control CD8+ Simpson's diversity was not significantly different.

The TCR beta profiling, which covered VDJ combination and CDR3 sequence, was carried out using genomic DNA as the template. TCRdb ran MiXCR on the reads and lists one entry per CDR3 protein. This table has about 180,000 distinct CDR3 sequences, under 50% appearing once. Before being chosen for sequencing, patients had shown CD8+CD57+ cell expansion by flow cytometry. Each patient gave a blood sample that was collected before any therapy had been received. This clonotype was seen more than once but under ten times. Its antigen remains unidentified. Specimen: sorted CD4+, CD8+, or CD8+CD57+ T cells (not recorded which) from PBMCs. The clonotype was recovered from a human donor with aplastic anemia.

CDR3 sequence (DNA): TGCAGCGTGGGGACTATGGGGGAGCAGTACTTC. It encodes CSVGTMGEQYF. The chain is built from TRBV29-1 and TRBJ2-7, with 7 bases lining up with TRBD2. Unmatched junction bases numbered 6, after V lost 6 bases and J lost 7 bases. The CDR3 sequence is 11 residues long. The V gene's germline CDR1 is SQVTM and CDR2 ANQGSEA.